This T cell receptor beta chain was recorded in a study of shared clonotypes between healthy human individuals. Study outcomes and limitations: Measured sharing among donors was expected to vary with sequencing depth.

J gave up 5 bases and V 8 bases, and 9 bases lay outside the gene matches. Germline lookup yields CDR1 SGHVS and CDR2 FQNEAQ. This CDR3 is 15 amino acids long. CD8 cells regarded as naive lacked CD45RO, were positively chosen for CCR7, and omitted terminally differentiated effector memory CD45RA+ cells. A note on this clone: Its antigen is not known.

Repertoires were generated with immunoSEQ multiplex PCR, while TCRdb's copy carries only in-frame clones and drops some. The data show about 2 million clones, around 96% seen once. The sequence was collected from a man aged 18 to 30 in good health. The sequenced sample was naive CD8+ T cells sorted from blood. This chain joins TRBV7-8 and TRBJ2-5; the match to TRBD2 covers 12 bases. The CDR3 region has the DNA TGTGCCAGCGGCCCCCCTAGCGGGAGGGCTGAGACCCAGTACTTC. It codes for CASGPPSGRAETQYF.